This T cell receptor (beta chain) is from a study of blood T cell repertoires in COVID-19. Study-wide context: Italy, Spain and the United States were the sources of the convalescent and acute COVID-19 samples. The cDNA or gDNA used as material had been derived from T cells, B-cell-depleted T cells, or PBMCs.

The CDR3 is made up of 15 amino acids. Between the trimmed V and J ends, which lost 3 bases and 4 bases, there was a span of 14 bases. Germline V CDR1 and CDR2: SGHVS, FQNEAQ. Original processing methods: Estimation of nucleated cell counts relied on the amplification of reference gene primers. The data were produced by immunoSEQ multiplex PCR, yet TCRdb's version contains in-frame clones alone and is incomplete. That table gives V, J and clone size, and the DNA gave D and trimming. Of about 110,000 clones listed, around 89% were seen once; the top ten hold 4.5% to 5%. The rearrangement uses TRBV7-8 and TRBJ2-3; D possibly corresponds to TRBD2 (5 bases). The material sequenced was peripheral blood. The source is a man aged 35-49 years with active or convalescent COVID-19. The CDR3 here is CASSLRVGSPDTQYF. The CDR3 DNA is TGTGCCAGCAGCTTGCGCGTGGGGAGCCCAGATACGCAGTATTTT.